The clone carrying this T cell receptor (beta chain) has only a few counts. Its antigen is not identified. The junction and the germline gene differ at one end; a read error may be behind it. Of the isolated RNA, all was reverse transcribed, and so the sequenced material was expressed TCRB transcripts. Here immunoSEQ multiplex PCR was the method, and the copy in TCRdb shows in-frame clones only, minus some. The sample gives roughly 730,000 clones, 13% of which show up once; roughly 0.022% is in the top ten. The data belong to a study of beta chain features in type 1 diabetes. The study's findings and limits: A moderate, significant TCRB CDR3 shortening appeared in type 1 diabetes across four CD4+ subsets.

The germline V gene encodes CDR1 MNHEY and CDR2 SVGAGI. The CDR3 length is 13 residues. Sequencing used naive CD4+ T cells from blood. The V gene is TRBV6-5, the J gene TRBJ1-6, with no clear D. This TCR was sampled from a man between 18 and 35 years old with type 1 diabetes. The chain's CDR3 is CASSYYGLGRLDF. CDR3 DNA sequence: TGTGCCAGCAGTTACTATGGTCTTGGGCGTTTAGACTTT.